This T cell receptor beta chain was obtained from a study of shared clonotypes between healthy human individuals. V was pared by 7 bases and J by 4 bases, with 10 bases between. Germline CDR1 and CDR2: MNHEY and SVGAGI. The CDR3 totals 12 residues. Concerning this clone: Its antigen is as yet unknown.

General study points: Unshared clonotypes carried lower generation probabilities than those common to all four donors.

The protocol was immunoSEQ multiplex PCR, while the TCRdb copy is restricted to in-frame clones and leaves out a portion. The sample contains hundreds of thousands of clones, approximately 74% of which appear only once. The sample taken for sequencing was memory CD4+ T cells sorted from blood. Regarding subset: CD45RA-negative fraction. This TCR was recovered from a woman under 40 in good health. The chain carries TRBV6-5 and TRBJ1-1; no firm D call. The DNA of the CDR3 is TGTGCCAGCATGGGTGCGACCACTGAAGCTTTCTTT. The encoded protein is CASMGATTEAFF.